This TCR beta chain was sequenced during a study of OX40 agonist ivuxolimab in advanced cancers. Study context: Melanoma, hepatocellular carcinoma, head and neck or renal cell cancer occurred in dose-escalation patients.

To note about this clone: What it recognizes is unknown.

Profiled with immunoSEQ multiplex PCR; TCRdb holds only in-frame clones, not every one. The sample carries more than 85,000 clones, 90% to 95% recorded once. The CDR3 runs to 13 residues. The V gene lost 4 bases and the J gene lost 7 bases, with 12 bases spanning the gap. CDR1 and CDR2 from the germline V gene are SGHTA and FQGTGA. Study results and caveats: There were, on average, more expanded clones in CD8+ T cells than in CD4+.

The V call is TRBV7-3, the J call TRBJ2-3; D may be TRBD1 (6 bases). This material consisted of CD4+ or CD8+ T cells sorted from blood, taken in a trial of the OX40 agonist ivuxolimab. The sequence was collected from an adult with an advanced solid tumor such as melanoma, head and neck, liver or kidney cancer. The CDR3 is CASSSFQGNTQYF. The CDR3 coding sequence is TGTGCCAGCAGCTCTTTTCAGGGGAATACGCAGTATTTT.